Below are 4 T cell receptor beta chains sequenced from a single sample in a study of OX40 agonist ivuxolimab in advanced cancers. Method: immunoSEQ multiplex PCR; TCRdb's copy keeps in-frame clones and lacks some. The repertoire includes about 14,000 clones, around 80% of them detected once, and about 19% sits in the top ten. The sample here was CD4+ or CD8+ T cells sorted from blood, taken in a trial of the OX40 agonist ivuxolimab. These receptors were obtained from an adult with an advanced solid tumor such as melanoma, head and neck, liver or kidney cancer.

The V and J genes are TRBV4-1 and TRBJ2-2, with D unresolved. Trimming stripped 6 bases from V and 1 base from J, with 15 bases between. Per germline, CDR1 MGHRA and CDR2 YSYEKL. There are 16 residues in the CDR3. The CDR3 region is CASRLKITGNTGELFF. CDR3 bases: TGCGCCAGCAGACTCAAGATAACCGGGAACACCGGGGAGCTGTTTTTT.

V is TRBV9 and J is TRBJ1-1; D ambiguous. The V gene lost 4 bases and the J gene lost 1 base, with 5 bases spanning the gap. The CDR3 consists of 12 residues. CDR1 is SGDLS, CDR2 YYNGEE, per germline. CDR3 sequence: CASSRGNTEAFF. For the CDR3, the DNA is TGTGCCAGCAGCCGGGGGAACACTGAAGCTTTCTTT.

The chain recombines TRBV19 with TRBJ1-5, with D uncertain. Germline CDR1 is LNHDA and CDR2 is SQIVND (reference sequence). With 2 bases removed from V and 14 bases from J, the gap between germline ends came to 13 bases. The CDR3 length is 12 residues. The CDR3 sequence is CASSISAGQEHF. In DNA form, the CDR3 reads TGTGCCAGTAGTATATCGGCAGGCCAGGAGCATTTT.

The chain employs TRBV7-3 and TRBJ2-1; 7 bases fit TRBD1. Germline V gene lookup returns CDR1 SGHTA and CDR2 FQGTGA. V was clipped by 5 bases and J by 10 bases; unmatched bases: 8. CDR3 length: 13 residues. The CDR3: CASSDFPGQEQFF. The CDR3 nucleotides are TGTGCCAGCAGCGACTTCCCGGGACAGGAGCAGTTCTTC.